This record covers a single T cell receptor (beta chain). Its specificity is unknown. These data are taken from a study of cytomegalovirus exposure and HLA in healthy donors. The study's findings and limits: Among the sequence variants, a highly shared cluster was likely an artifact of sequencing. According to an earlier analysis, most TCR beta V segments yielded productive rearrangements about 90% or about 30% of the time. In a later analysis, V- and J-gene trimming of beta chains associated with a DCLRE1C missense variant, replicated independently.

The PCR ran on 60 Vbeta and 13 Jbeta primers. Using immunoSEQ multiplex PCR, the repertoire was profiled, and TCRdb retains in-frame clones only, with some absent. The top ten clones hold 6.5% to 9% of a sample with about 160,000 clones, roughly three quarters of them seen once. The CDR3 length is 15 residues. Per the germline V gene, CDR1 is SGHTA and CDR2 is FQGNSA. Trimming took 5 bases from V and 9 from J; bases not matched to a gene: 11. The receptor was isolated from a woman between 40 and 55 years old in good health and CMV-seropositive. Sequenced: PBMCs. The chain recombines TRBV7-2 with TRBJ2-1; TRBD1 agrees at 9 bases. The CDR3 nucleotides read TGTGCCAGCAGCCCTACAGGGGGCGGCGGGTTTGAGCAGTTCTTC. It encodes CASSPTGGGGFEQFF.